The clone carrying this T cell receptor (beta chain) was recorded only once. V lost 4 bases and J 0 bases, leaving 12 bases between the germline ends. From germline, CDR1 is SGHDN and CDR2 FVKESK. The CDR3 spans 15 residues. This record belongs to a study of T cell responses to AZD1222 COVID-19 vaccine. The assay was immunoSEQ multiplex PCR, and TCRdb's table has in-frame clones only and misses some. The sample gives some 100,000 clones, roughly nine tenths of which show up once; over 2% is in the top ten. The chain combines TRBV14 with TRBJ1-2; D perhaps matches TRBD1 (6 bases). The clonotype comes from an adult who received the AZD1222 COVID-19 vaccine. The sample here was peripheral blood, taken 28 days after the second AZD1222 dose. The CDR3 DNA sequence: TGTGCCAGCAGCCTGGGGGGCAGGGCTAACTATGGCTACACCTTC. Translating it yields CASSLGGRANYGYTF.